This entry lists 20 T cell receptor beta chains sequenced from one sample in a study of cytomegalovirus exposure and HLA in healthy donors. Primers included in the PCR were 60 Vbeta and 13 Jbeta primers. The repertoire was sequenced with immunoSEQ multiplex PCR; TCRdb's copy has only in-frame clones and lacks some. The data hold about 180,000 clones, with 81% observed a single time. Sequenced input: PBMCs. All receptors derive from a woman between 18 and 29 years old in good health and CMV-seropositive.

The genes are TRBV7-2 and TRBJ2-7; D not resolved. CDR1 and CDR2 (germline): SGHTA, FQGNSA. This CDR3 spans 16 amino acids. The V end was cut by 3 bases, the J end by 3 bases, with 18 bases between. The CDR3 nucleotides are TGTGCCAGCAGCTTGGGCCCTCTTCAGGTTGGCTACGAGCAGTACTTC. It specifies CASSLGPLQVGYEQYF.

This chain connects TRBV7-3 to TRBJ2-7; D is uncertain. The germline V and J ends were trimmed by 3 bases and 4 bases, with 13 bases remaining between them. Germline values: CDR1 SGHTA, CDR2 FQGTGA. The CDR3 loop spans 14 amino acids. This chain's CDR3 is CASSFPVPTYEQYF. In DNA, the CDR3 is TGTGCCAGCAGCTTCCCGGTTCCGACTTACGAGCAGTACTTC.

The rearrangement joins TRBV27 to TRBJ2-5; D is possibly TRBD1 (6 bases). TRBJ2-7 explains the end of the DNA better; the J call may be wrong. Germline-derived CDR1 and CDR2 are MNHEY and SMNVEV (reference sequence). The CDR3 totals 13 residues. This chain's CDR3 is CASSSRGSYEQYF. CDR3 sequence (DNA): TGTGCCAGCAGTAGCAGGGGCTCCTACGAGCAGTACTTC.

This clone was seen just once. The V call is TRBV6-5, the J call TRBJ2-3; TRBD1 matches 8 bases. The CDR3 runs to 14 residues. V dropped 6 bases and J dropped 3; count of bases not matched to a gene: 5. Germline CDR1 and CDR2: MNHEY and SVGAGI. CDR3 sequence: CASRPGGWTDTQYF. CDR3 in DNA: TGTGCCAGCAGACCAGGGGGCTGGACAGATACGCAGTATTTT.

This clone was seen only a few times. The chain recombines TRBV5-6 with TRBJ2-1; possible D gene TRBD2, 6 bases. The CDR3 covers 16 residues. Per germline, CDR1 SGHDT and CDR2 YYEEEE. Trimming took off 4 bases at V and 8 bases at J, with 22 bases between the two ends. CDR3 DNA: TGTGCCAGCAGCCCGCCGGGACTCACCTACCGCGATGAGCAGTTCTTC. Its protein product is CASSPPGLTYRDEQFF.

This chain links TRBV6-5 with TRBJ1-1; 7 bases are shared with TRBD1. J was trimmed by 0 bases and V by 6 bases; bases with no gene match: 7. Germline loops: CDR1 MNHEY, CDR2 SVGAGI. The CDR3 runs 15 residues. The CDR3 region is CASSRQGLMNTEAFF. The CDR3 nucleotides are TGTGCCAGCAGCCGACAGGGTTTAATGAACACTGAAGCTTTCTTT.

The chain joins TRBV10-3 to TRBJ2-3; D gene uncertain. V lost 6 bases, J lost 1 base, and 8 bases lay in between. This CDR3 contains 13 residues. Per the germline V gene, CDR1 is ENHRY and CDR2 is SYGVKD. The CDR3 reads CAISPYGTDTQYF. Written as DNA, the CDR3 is TGTGCCATCAGCCCCTATGGCACAGATACGCAGTATTTT.

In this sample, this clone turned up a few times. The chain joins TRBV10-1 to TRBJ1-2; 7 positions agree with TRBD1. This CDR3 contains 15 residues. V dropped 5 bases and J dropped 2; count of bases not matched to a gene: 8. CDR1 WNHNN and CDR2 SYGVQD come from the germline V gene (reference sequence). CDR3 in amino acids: CASSLETGRNYGYTF. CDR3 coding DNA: TGCGCCAGCAGTCTAGAGACAGGGAGGAACTATGGCTACACCTTC.

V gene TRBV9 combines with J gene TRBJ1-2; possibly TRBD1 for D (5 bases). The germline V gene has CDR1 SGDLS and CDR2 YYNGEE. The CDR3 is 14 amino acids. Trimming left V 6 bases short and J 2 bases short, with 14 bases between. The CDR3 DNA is TGTGCCAGCAAGGAGGGGAGCGGGAACTATGGCTACACCTTC. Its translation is CASKEGSGNYGYTF. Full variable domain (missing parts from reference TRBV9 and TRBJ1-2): DSGVTQTPKHLITATGQRVTLRCSPRSGDLSVYWYQQSLDQGLQFLIQYYNGEERAKGNILERFSAQQFPDLHSELNLSSLELGDSALYFCASKEGSGNYGYTFGSGTRLTVV.

The CDR3 loop is CATSSGRGLFGDTQYF. In nucleotides, the CDR3 is TGTGCCACCAGCAGCGGACGCGGACTTTTCGGGGATACGCAGTATTTT. The gene calls are TRBV15 and TRBJ2-3; D perhaps matches TRBD2 (5 bases). Germline V gene sequence: CDR1 LNHNV, CDR2 YYDKDF (reference sequence). V lost 3 bases, J lost 6 bases, and 19 bases lay in between. This CDR3 contains 16 residues.

The CDR3 DNA follows: TGCGCCAGCAGCCGGGGGTACGGGTTTGAGTCCGGGGGTGAAAAACTGTTTTTT. Protein product: CASSRGYGFESGGEKLFF. The genes are TRBV4-1 and TRBJ1-4; the D gene is possibly TRBD1 (5 bases). Germline V lookup: CDR1 MGHRA, CDR2 YSYEKL. This CDR3 has 18 amino acids. V was shortened by 4 bases and J by 7 bases, with 25 bases between the two germline ends.

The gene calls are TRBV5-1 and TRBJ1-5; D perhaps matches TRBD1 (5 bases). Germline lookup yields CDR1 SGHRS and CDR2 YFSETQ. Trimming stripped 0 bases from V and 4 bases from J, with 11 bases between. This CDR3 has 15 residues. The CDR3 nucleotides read TGCGCCAGCAGCTTGGAAGGGGCAGGAAATCAGCCCCAGCATTTT. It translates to CASSLEGAGNQPQHF. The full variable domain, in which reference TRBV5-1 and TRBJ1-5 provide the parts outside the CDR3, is KAGVTQTPRYLIKTRGQQVTLSCSPISGHRSVSWYQQTPGQGLQFLFEYFSETQRNKGNFPGRFSGRQFSNSRSEMNVSTLELGDSALYLCASSLEGAGNQPQHFGDGTRLSIL.

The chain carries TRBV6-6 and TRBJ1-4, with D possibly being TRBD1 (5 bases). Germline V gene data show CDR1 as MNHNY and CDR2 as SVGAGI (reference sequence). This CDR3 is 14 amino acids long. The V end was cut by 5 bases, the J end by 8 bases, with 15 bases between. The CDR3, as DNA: TGTGCCAGCAGTCAGGGTGAGGCCGGCGAAAAACTGTTTTTT. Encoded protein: CASSQGEAGEKLFF.

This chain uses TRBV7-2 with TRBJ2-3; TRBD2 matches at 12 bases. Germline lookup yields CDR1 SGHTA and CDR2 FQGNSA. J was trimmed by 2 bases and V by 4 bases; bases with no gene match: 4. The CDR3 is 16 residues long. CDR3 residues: CASSSGLAGSTDTQYF. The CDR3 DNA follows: TGTGCCAGCAGCTCCGGACTAGCGGGGTCCACAGATACGCAGTATTTT.

CDR3 bases: TGCGCCAGCAGCTTGGAGGGACAGGGGGACACTGAAGCTTTCTTT. Its translation: CASSLEGQGDTEAFF. V is TRBV5-1 and J is TRBJ1-1, with TRBD1 matching over 11 bases. Trimming at V came to 0 bases and at J to 3 bases, leaving 1 base not matched to a gene. Germline assignment: CDR1 SGHRS and CDR2 YFSETQ. This CDR3 comprises 15 residues.

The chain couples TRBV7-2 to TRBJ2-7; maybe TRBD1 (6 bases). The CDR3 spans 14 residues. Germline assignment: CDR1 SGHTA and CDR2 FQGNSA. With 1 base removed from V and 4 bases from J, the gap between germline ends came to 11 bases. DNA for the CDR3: TGTGCCAGCAGCTTAGACAGGGTTGTTTACGAGCAGTACTTC. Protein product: CASSLDRVVYEQYF. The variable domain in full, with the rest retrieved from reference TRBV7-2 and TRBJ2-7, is GAGVSQSPSNKVTEKGKDVELRCDPISGHTALYWYRQSLGQGLEFLIYFQGNSAPDKSGLPSDRFSAERTGGSVSTLTIQRTQQEDSAVYLCASSLDRVVYEQYFGPGTRLTVT.

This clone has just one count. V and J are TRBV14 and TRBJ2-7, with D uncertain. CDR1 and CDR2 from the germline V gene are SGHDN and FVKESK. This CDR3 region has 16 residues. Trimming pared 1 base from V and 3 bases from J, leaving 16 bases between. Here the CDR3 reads CASSQARNWADYEQYF. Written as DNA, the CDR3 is TGTGCCAGCAGCCAAGCCCGTAACTGGGCAGACTACGAGCAGTACTTC.

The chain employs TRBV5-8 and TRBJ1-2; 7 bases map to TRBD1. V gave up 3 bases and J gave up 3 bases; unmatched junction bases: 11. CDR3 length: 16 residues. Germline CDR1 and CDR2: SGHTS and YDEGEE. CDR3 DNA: TGTGCCAGCAGCTGGGAAACAGGGGAATTCGACTATGGCTACACCTTC. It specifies CASSWETGEFDYGYTF.

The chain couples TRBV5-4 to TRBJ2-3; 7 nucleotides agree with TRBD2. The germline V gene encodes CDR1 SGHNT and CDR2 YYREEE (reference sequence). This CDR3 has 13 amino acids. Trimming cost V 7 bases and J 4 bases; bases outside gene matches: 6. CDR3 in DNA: TGTGCCAGCCGCAGGACTAGAGCAGATACGCAGTATTTT. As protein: CASRRTRADTQYF.

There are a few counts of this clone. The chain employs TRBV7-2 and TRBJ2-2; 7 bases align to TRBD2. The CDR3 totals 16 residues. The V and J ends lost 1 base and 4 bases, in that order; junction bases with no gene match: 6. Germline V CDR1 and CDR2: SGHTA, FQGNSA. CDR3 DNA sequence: TGTGCCAGCAGCTTAGACTTGCGGGGGATCACCGGGGAGCTGTTTTTT. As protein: CASSLDLRGITGELFF.